The sequence of this TCR beta chain was determined in a study of T-cell memory formation after mild COVID-19. Study overall: Most TCR clusters belonged to a single donor.

TCRdb analysed the 5' RACE reads with MiXCR anew, one entry per CDR3 protein. The table lists a few hundred thousand distinct CDR3 sequences, more than 20% of them singletons, with approximately 13% in the top ten. With 0 bases clipped from V and 3 bases from J, the junction kept 1 base outside the gene matches. Looked up from germline, CDR1 is SGHRS and CDR2 is YFSETQ. This CDR3 has 14 amino acids. This clonotype was seen many times. This sequence was found in an adult woman who had mild COVID-19 (a few samples of this study predate the infection). Cell type and time point are not known. Input material: PBMCs or a T cell subset sorted from them (not recorded which). The chain links TRBV5-1 to TRBJ1-2; the match to TRBD1 covers 8 bases. CDR3 sequence (DNA): TGCGCCAGCAGCTTGGCAGGGGGCGACTATGGCTACACCTTC. Its protein is CASSLAGGDYGYTF.